Detailed here is one T cell receptor (beta chain). Original processing methods: Amplification of reference gene primers was used by the study to estimate nucleated cell counts. Sequenced by immunoSEQ multiplex PCR; TCRdb stores in-frame clones only, minus some. V, J and clone size are taken as reported in that table, and D and trimming were inferred from the DNA itself. Of a few hundred thousand clones detected, around 82% appear once; the ten largest clones hold approximately 0.94%. This entry comes from a study of blood T cell repertoires in COVID-19. Study as a whole: The United States, Italy and Spain supplied acute and convalescent COVID-19 samples. T cells, B-cell-depleted T cells, or PBMCs supplied cDNA or gDNA.

V dropped 4 bases and J dropped 7; count of bases not matched to a gene: 16. This CDR3 region has 17 residues. Per the germline V gene, CDR1 is MGHRA and CDR2 is YSYEKL. The sequenced material came from peripheral blood. V and J are TRBV4-1 and TRBJ2-1; 7 positions agree with TRBD2. The receptor comes from a human donor with COVID-19, enrolled during active disease. The donor label of this sample is uncertain. CDR3 sequence reads: CASSPGPSGGPLNEQFF. CDR3 bases: TGCGCCAGCAGCCCGGGGCCTAGCGGAGGTCCCCTTAATGAGCAGTTCTTC.